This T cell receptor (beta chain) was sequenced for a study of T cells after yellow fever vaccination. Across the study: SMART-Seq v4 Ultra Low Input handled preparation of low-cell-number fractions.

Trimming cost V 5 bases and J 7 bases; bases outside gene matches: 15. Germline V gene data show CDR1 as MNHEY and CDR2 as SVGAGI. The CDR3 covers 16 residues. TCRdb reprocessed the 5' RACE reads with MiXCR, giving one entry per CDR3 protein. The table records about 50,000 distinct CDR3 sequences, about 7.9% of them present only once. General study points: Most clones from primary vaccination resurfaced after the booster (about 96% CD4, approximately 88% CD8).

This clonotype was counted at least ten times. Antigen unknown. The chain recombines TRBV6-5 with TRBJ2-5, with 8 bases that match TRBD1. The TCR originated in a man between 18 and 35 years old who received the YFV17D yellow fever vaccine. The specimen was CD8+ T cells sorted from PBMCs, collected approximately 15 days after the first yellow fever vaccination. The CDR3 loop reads CASSPFRTGQEGTQYF. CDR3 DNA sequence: TGTGCCAGCAGTCCTTTCCGGACAGGGCAGGAAGGGACCCAGTACTTC.